These T cell receptor beta chains were read from a single sample in a study of shared clonotypes between healthy human individuals. The method was immunoSEQ multiplex PCR; TCRdb's version includes in-frame clones alone and lacks a portion of them. The sample carries under 650,000 clones, about 96% recorded once. The sample comprised naive CD4+ T cells sorted from blood. Receptor source: a woman aged 25 to 39 in good health. CDR3s include the opening cysteine and the closing phenylalanine or tryptophan. D genes are given only for firm matches. Size values are once, few and many counts, or a class for expanded clones, and some rows have none.

j_gene | len | abundance | v_gene | d_gene | CDR3aa | CDR3nt
TRBJ2-1 | 13 | . | TRBV10-3 | . | CAISAQGRNEQFF | TGTGCCATCAGTGCGCAGGGGCGCAATGAGCAGTTCTTC
TRBJ2-7 | 12 | once | TRBV28 | . | CASKTTSDEQYF | TGTGCCAGCAAAACTACTAGTGACGAGCAGTACTTC
TRBJ2-7 | 14 | . | TRBV11-2 | . | CASSLGVQSYEQYF | TGTGCCAGCAGCTTAGGTGTCCAAAGCTACGAGCAGTACTTC
TRBJ1-5 | 13 | once | TRBV18 | . | CASSPNSNQPQHF | TGTGCCAGCTCACCTAATAGCAATCAGCCCCAGCATTTT
TRBJ2-7 | 13 | . | TRBV28 | . | CASSLRGRYEQYF | TGTGCCAGCAGTTTAAGGGGTAGGTACGAGCAGTACTTC
TRBJ2-1 | 19 | . | TRBV18 | TRBD2 | CASSPTGLAGGGIDNEQFF | TGTGCCAGCTCACCGACAGGACTAGCGGGAGGGGGGATCGACAATGAGCAGTTCTTC
TRBJ1-1 | 15 | . | TRBV5-1 | . | CASSRAGTQNTEAFF | TGCGCCAGCAGCAGGGCTGGGACACAGAACACTGAAGCTTTCTTT
TRBJ1-2 | 14 | . | TRBV27 | . | CASSLYREGYGYTF | TGTGCCAGCAGTTTGTACAGGGAGGGCTATGGCTACACCTTC
TRBJ1-5 | 12 | . | TRBV6-1 | . | CASSPIFQPQHF | TGTGCCAGCAGCCCTATCTTTCAGCCCCAGCATTTT
TRBJ1-4 | 13 | . | TRBV2 | . | CAARGPQSEKLFF | TGTGCCGCCCGGGGGCCACAAAGTGAAAAACTGTTTTTT
TRBJ1-1 | 17 | . | TRBV7-8 | . | CASSLSVRGSVNTEAFF | TGTGCCAGCAGCTTAAGTGTACGGGGGTCGGTTAACACTGAAGCTTTCTTT
TRBJ2-7 | 14 | . | TRBV27 | . | CASTSRDVSYEQYF | TGTGCCAGCACAAGCCGGGACGTCTCCTACGAGCAGTACTTC
TRBJ1-1 | 10 | few | TRBV28 | . | CASSFTEAFF | TGTGCCAGCAGTTTCACTGAAGCTTTCTTT
TRBJ1-6 | 16 | . | TRBV5-1 | TRBD1 | CASSPGQGERNSPLHF | TGCGCCAGCAGTCCGGGACAGGGGGAGCGTAATTCACCCCTCCACTTT
TRBJ2-7 | 13 | . | TRBV18 | . | CASSPPPAGEQYF | TGTGCCAGCTCACCACCCCCGGCGGGGGAGCAGTACTTC
TRBJ2-7 | 13 | once | TRBV7-8 | . | CASRRARDYEQYF | TGTGCCAGCCGGAGAGCGCGCGACTACGAGCAGTACTTC
TRBJ1-2 | 15 | . | TRBV28 | . | CASRTATAQFYGYTF | TGTGCCAGCAGAACGGCGACGGCGCAATTTTATGGCTACACCTTC
TRBJ1-4 | 15 | . | TRBV2 | . | CASSDPRSPREKLFF | TGTGCCAGCAGTGATCCGAGGAGTCCGAGAGAAAAACTGTTTTTT
TRBJ2-7 | 13 | . | TRBV10-1 | . | CASSGSLAHEQYF | TGCGCCAGCAGCGGGTCGCTAGCCCACGAGCAGTACTTC
TRBJ2-7 | 14 | . | TRBV28 | . | CASKGGKSSYEQYF | TGTGCCAGCAAAGGCGGCAAAAGCTCCTACGAGCAGTACTTC
TRBJ1-5 | 14 | . | TRBV28 | . | CASNDRLLGQPQHF | TGTGCCAGCAACGACAGGCTTCTGGGTCAGCCCCAGCATTTT
TRBJ2-5 | 14 | . | TRBV28 | . | CASSLLTGEETQYF | TGTGCCAGCAGTCTACTGACGGGAGAAGAGACCCAGTACTTC
TRBJ2-5 | 16 | . | TRBV4-2 | TRBD2 | CASSQPGLATTETQYF | TGTGCCAGCAGCCAACCGGGACTAGCGACCACAGAGACCCAGTACTTC
TRBJ2-6 | 15 | . | TRBV7-9 | . | CASSQQGSGANVLTF | TGTGCCAGCAGCCAGCAAGGGTCTGGGGCCAACGTCCTGACTTTC
TRBJ1-4 | 14 | . | TRBV5-1 | . | CASSLPAGDEKLFF | TGCGCCAGCAGCCTGCCCGCCGGGGATGAAAAACTGTTTTTT
TRBJ2-7 | 16 | . | TRBV5-1 | TRBD1 | CASSLAGGQGAWEQYF | TGCGCCAGCAGCTTGGCCGGGGGACAGGGGGCTTGGGAGCAGTACTTC
TRBJ1-5 | 14 | . | TRBV2 | . | CASSPGPAGQPQHF | TGTGCCAGCAGTCCGGGGCCCGCTGGTCAGCCCCAGCATTTT
TRBJ2-3 | 13 | . | TRBV10-3 | . | CATHLASTDTQYF | TGTGCCACTCACTTAGCGAGCACAGATACGCAGTATTTT
TRBJ2-1 | 17 | . | TRBV29-1 | TRBD2 | CSVGRLAGAHSYNEQFF | TGCAGCGTTGGTCGACTAGCGGGAGCCCACTCCTACAATGAGCAGTTCTTC
TRBJ2-2 | 17 | . | TRBV19 | TRBD2 | CASTLLRSGTNTGELFF | TGTGCCAGTACACTGCTCCGTAGCGGGACGAACACCGGGGAGCTGTTTTTT
TRBJ2-7 | 11 | . | TRBV6-5 | . | CASQDSYEQYF | TGTGCCAGCCAGGACAGCTACGAGCAGTACTTC
TRBJ1-1 | 13 | . | TRBV28 | . | CASSLSDSSEAFF | TGTGCCAGCAGTCTGAGCGACAGTTCCGAAGCTTTCTTT
TRBJ1-2 | 15 | . | TRBV28 | TRBD1 | CASTTYQTGNYGYTF | TGTGCCAGCACCACCTACCAGACAGGGAACTATGGCTACACCTTC
TRBJ2-1 | 15 | . | TRBV4-2 | . | CASSQGGRPYNEQFF | TGTGCCAGCAGCCAGGGTGGGCGTCCCTACAATGAGCAGTTCTTC
TRBJ2-4 | 14 | . | TRBV5-5 | . | CASSLWGAKNIQYF | TGTGCCAGCAGCTTGTGGGGAGCCAAAAACATTCAGTACTTC
TRBJ2-5 | 13 | . | TRBV9 | . | CASSVGRQETQYF | TGTGCCAGCAGCGTAGGACGTCAAGAGACCCAGTACTTC
TRBJ2-1 | 16 | . | TRBV5-1 | . | CASSLGAGRGLNEQFF | TGCGCCAGCAGCTTGGGTGCAGGACGGGGGTTAAATGAGCAGTTCTTC
TRBJ1-5 | 15 | . | TRBV11-2 | TRBD1 | CASSSRTGTDQPQHF | TGTGCCAGCAGCTCGAGGACAGGGACGGATCAGCCCCAGCATTTT
TRBJ2-1 | 14 | . | TRBV27 | . | CASSSHSGYNEQFF | TGTGCCAGCAGCTCCCATTCGGGCTACAATGAGCAGTTCTTC
TRBJ2-7 | 15 | . | TRBV7-3 | TRBD1 | CASRDPGTGTYEQYF | TGTGCCAGCAGGGATCCCGGGACAGGTACCTACGAGCAGTACTTC
TRBJ2-1 | 16 | . | TRBV15 | TRBD2 | CATSREREKAGNEQFF | TGTGCCACCAGCAGAGAGCGGGAGAAGGCGGGCAATGAGCAGTTCTTC
TRBJ1-3 | 14 | . | TRBV7-9 | . | CASSLTGPGNTIYF | TGTGCCAGCAGCTTAACCGGCCCTGGAAACACCATATATTTT
TRBJ2-1 | 17 | . | TRBV10-2 | TRBD2 | CASSEFLTSVDPNEQFF | TGCGCCAGCAGTGAGTTTCTGACTAGCGTAGATCCCAATGAGCAGTTCTTC
TRBJ1-2 | 13 | few | TRBV2 | . | CASTLALNYGYTF | TGTGCCAGCACCTTAGCCCTTAACTATGGCTACACCTTC
TRBJ1-2 | 15 | . | TRBV28 | . | CASSLGGRPDYGYTF | TGTGCCAGCAGTTTAGGTGGACGGCCGGACTATGGCTACACCTTC
TRBJ2-3 | 16 | . | TRBV4-1 | TRBD2 | CASKRLAGAGTDTQYF | TGCGCCAGCAAGAGACTAGCGGGAGCTGGCACAGATACGCAGTATTTT
TRBJ2-3 | 11 | . | TRBV20-1 | . | CSASPADTQYF | TGCAGTGCTAGCCCAGCGGATACGCAGTATTTT
TRBJ1-5 | 14 | . | TRBV6-1 | . | CASRLGPSNQPQHF | TGTGCCAGCAGGCTCGGTCCTAGCAATCAGCCCCAGCATTTT
TRBJ2-5 | 10 | . | TRBV29-1 | . | CSVETETQYF | TGCAGCGTTGAAACAGAGACCCAGTACTTC
TRBJ2-1 | 15 | . | TRBV5-1 | TRBD2 | CASSPGLAVYNEQFF | TGCGCCAGCAGCCCGGGACTAGCGGTTTACAATGAGCAGTTCTTC
TRBJ2-2 | 18 | . | TRBV28 | TRBD1 | CASSLMVLTGGYTGELFF | TGTGCCAGCAGTTTAATGGTTCTTACAGGGGGATACACCGGGGAGCTGTTTTTT
TRBJ2-1 | 18 | . | TRBV7-2 | TRBD2 | CASSLVHSGSGREGEQFF | TGTGCCAGCAGCTTAGTTCATAGTGGTAGCGGGAGGGAGGGTGAGCAGTTCTTC
TRBJ2-7 | 14 | . | TRBV27 | TRBD2 | CASSRWTRTYEQYF | TGTGCCAGCAGTCGCTGGACTAGAACCTACGAGCAGTACTTC
TRBJ2-4 | 18 | . | TRBV28 | TRBD1 | CASSLARDRRYGRNIQYF | TGTGCCAGCAGCCTAGCCAGGGACAGAAGATATGGAAGAAACATTCAGTACTTC
TRBJ2-3 | 13 | . | TRBV27 | . | CASSSGSTDTQYF | TGTGCCAGCAGTAGCGGGAGCACAGATACGCAGTATTTT
TRBJ2-3 | 16 | once | TRBV5-4 | TRBD2 | CASSFLAGGDTDTQYF | TGTGCCAGCAGCTTCCTAGCGGGAGGGGACACAGATACGCAGTATTTT